This TCR beta chain is from a study of a mutant IDH1 vaccine in newly diagnosed glioma. Study-level findings and limits: It seemed that pseudoprogression was not linked to changes in the top peripheral T cell clonotypes.

Trimming cost V 6 bases and J 3 bases, with 13 bases left between them. CDR1 and CDR2 from the germline V gene are SQVTM and ANQGSEA. The CDR3 is 13 residues long. As to time point: week 35, safety follow-up. It was 300 ug of mutant IDH1 20-mer peptide that made up each vaccine dose, given with topical imiquimod. Sequenced by immunoSEQ multiplex PCR; TCRdb stores in-frame clones only, minus some. The sample includes about 41,000 clones, 80% to 90% seen only once; the top ten take about 1.5%. A few counts support this clone. Its antigen is as yet unknown. This sample includes further DNA sequences coding for the same CDR3.

The material was PBMCs, obtained from a glioma patient whose treatment included an IDH1 peptide vaccine. This clonotype was sampled from a man aged 40-49 years with glioma. The rearrangement uses TRBV29-1 and TRBJ2-3, with a weak D call TRBD1 (7 bases). The chain's CDR3 is CSVRQGGTDTQYF. For the CDR3, the DNA is TGCAGCGTGAGACAGGGAGGTACAGATACGCAGTATTTT.